This T cell receptor (beta chain) was sequenced during a study of T-cell memory formation after mild COVID-19. Study findings and constraints: Whereas later expanders leaned CD4+, clones contracting day 15 to 85 showed a balanced CD4/CD8 makeup. Certain responding clones were present in pre-infection memory, suggesting participation of cross-reactive memory.

Germline CDR1 is SGHRS and CDR2 is YFSETQ. Trimming left V 4 bases short and J 10 bases short, with 12 bases between. The CDR3 consists of 13 residues. A word on this clonotype: The antigen is undetermined.

Sample barcodes and UMIs were carried by the TCR alpha and TCR beta cDNA libraries that 5'RACE generated with constant-segment primers. Using its own MiXCR run on the 5' RACE reads, TCRdb lists one record per CDR3 protein. This sample has 100,000 or so distinct CDR3 sequences, with roughly 10% found just once. The receptor comes from a man in his late teens or twenties who had mild COVID-19 (a few samples of this study predate the infection). Cell type and time point are not known. The chain couples TRBV5-1 to TRBJ1-6; a weak D match, TRBD1 (6 bases). Source material: PBMCs or a T cell subset sorted from them (not recorded which). CDR3 in amino acids: CASSAGQTSPLHF. CDR3 DNA sequence: TGCGCCAGCAGCGCCGGACAGACATCACCCCTCCACTTT.